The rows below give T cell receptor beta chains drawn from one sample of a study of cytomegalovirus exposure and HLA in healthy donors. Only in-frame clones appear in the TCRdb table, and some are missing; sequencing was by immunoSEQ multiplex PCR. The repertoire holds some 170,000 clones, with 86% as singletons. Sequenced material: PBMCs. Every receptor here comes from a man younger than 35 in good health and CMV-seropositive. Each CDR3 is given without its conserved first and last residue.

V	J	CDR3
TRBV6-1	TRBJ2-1	ASIVQGTNNEQF
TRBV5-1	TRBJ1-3	ASSSLPRGGGNTIY
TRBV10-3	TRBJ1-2	AIREITGHGYT
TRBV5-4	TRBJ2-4	ASSPSEKNIQY
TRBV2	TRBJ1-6	ASSEQGGPPLH
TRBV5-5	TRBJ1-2	ASSWGDRVEGYT
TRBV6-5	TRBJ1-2	ASSPDREGFYGYT
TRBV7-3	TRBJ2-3	ASSLGGRTTDTQY
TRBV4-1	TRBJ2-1	ASSQDQAYNEQF
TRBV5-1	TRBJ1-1	ASSTGGVTEAF
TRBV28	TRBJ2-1	ASSLVAGGRGEQF
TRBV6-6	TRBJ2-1	ASSRLGGNNEQF
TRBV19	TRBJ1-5	ASSEYLQIGQPQH
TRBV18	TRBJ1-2	ASSGGASTYGYT
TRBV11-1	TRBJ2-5	ASSRGAETQY
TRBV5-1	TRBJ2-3	ASSGTSGGTKDTQY
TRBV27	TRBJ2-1	ASSLVGNEQF
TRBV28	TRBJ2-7	ASSSEGGVRRFEQY
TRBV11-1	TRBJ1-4	ASSSRSEGDEKLF
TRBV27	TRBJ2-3	AVKGGPDTQY
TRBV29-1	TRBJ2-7	SASEQGIKGEQY
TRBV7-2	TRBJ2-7	ASSLALTYEQY
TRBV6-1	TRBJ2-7	ASSDRQGAYEQY
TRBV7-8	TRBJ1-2	ASSPDRSYGYT
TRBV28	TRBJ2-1	ASITPRAGGWNEQF
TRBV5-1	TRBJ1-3	ASSLGRTGSRGNTIY
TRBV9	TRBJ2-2	ASSVAPRGPGGPVGELF
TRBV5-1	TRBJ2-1	ASSLEKLDYNEQF
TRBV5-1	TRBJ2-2	ASSAGQLEAGELF
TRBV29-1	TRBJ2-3	SVFSGAGTDTQY
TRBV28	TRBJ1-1	ASALGAMNTEAF
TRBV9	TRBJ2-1	ASSVSGDSYNEQF
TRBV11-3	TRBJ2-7	ASSPEGAGSDEQY
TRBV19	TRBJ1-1	ASISRDSNTEAF
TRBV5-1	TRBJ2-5	ASGALAGSQETQY
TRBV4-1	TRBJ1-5	ASSQAYGRLNQPQH
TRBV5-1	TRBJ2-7	ASSLVAGADEQY